This entry lists 5 T cell receptor beta chains sequenced from one sample in a study of neurological immune-mediated disorders. Documented time point: longitudinal time-point 3. MiXCR, applied by TCRdb to the 5' RACE reads, yields one record per CDR3 protein. This table holds approximately 89,000 distinct CDR3 sequences, about 4.5% found once. The source material was PBMCs. Source of these receptors: an older woman with multiple sclerosis.

This clonotype has a count of ten or more. V gene TRBV5-1 combines with J gene TRBJ2-2, with D perhaps TRBD1 (5 bases). Trimming removed 5 bases from V and 9 bases from J, with 17 bases in between. This CDR3 spans 14 amino acids. CDR1 is SGHRS and CDR2 is YFSETQ in the germline V gene. CDR3 region: CASRPEPPGRELFF. The CDR3 region has the DNA TGCGCCAGCAGACCTGAGCCCCCAGGGAGGGAGCTGTTTTTT.

This clonotype was recorded many times. The rearrangement links TRBV5-1 to TRBJ2-1, with D hard to call. The CDR3 has 15 amino acids. Germline V gene data show CDR1 as SGHRS and CDR2 as YFSETQ. Trimming cost V 0 bases and J 2 bases, with 9 bases left between them. The CDR3 DNA is TGCGCCAGCAGCTTGGGCGGAGCCACCTACAATGAGCAGTTCTTC. Its protein product is CASSLGGATYNEQFF.

This clonotype was detected ten times or more. This rearrangement joins TRBV18 to TRBJ2-1, with D possibly being TRBD2 (5 bases). The CDR3 covers 14 residues. V shed 4 bases and J shed 8 bases, with 15 bases lying between them. Germline V gene data show CDR1 as KGHSH and CDR2 as LQKENI. The CDR3 sequence: CASSLSEGKHEQFF. In DNA, the CDR3 is TGTGCCAGCTCACTAAGTGAGGGAAAGCATGAGCAGTTCTTC.

This clonotype was seen repeatedly, ten times or more. The chain carries TRBV28 and TRBJ2-7; 7 bases are shared with TRBD2. Germline V gene sequence: CDR1 MDHEN, CDR2 SYDVKM. The CDR3 spans 13 residues. Germline trimming cut 8 bases from V and 2 bases from J; bases unmatched to any gene: 6. For the CDR3, the DNA is TGTGCCAGCTCGGGACTAACCCCCTACGAGCAGTACTTC. It specifies CASSGLTPYEQYF.

This clonotype has a count of ten or more. The chain carries TRBV7-2 and TRBJ2-2; no firm D call. Trimming removed 5 bases at V and 4 bases at J, with 14 bases between. In germline, CDR1 is SGHTA, CDR2 FQGNSA. The CDR3 covers 15 residues. DNA of the CDR3: TGTGCCAGCAGCGCCGATACCTCGGGCACCGGGGAGCTGTTTTTT. This sequence encodes CASSADTSGTGELFF. Combining the CDR3 with reference TRBV7-2 and TRBJ2-2 gives the whole variable domain GAGVSQSPSNKVTEKGKDVELRCDPISGHTALYWYRQSLGQGLEFLIYFQGNSAPDKSGLPSDRFSAERTGGSVSTLTIQRTQQEDSAVYLCASSADTSGTGELFFGEGSRLTVL.